The 30 T cell receptor beta chains given below trace back to one sample, sequenced in a study of CD8 T cells in ankylosing spondylitis. MiXCR, run by TCRdb on the 5' RACE reads, gives a single entry per CDR3 protein. Of 210,000 or so distinct CDR3 sequences in the sample, 20% to 30% are singletons; the top ten hold around 6.3%. The sample consisted of blood, either unsorted or a sorted T cell fraction (not recorded which). These receptors all stem from a male donor with ankylosing spondylitis or in good health (not recorded which).

This clonotype was seen repeatedly, ten times or more. V usage is TRBV4-2 and J usage is TRBJ1-1; D is ambiguous. V was cut by 0 bases and J by 0 bases, with 5 bases left in between. CDR3 length: 14 residues. Germline CDR1 is LGHNA and CDR2 is YNFKEQ. The CDR3 sequence is CASSQEKLNTEAFF. DNA for the CDR3: TGTGCCAGCAGCCAAGAGAAGTTGAACACTGAAGCTTTCTTT.

The chain couples TRBV12-3 or TRBV12-4 to TRBJ2-2; 16 nucleotides align to TRBD2. This CDR3 has 18 residues. The V and J ends lost 6 bases and 0 bases, in that order; junction bases with no gene match: 4. CDR3 in DNA: TGTGCCAGCAGAGGGACTAGCGGGAGGGCCTCGAACACCGGGGAGCTGTTTTTT. The encoded protein is CASRGTSGRASNTGELFF.

This clonotype was counted many times. This chain uses TRBV7-8 with TRBJ2-3; D unclear. V was shortened by 3 bases and J by 2 bases, with 15 bases between the two germline ends. The CDR3 covers 16 residues. Germline assignment: CDR1 SGHVS and CDR2 FQNEAQ. The CDR3 DNA follows: TGTGCCAGCAGCTTCGGAGCGCTAACATCCACAGATACGCAGTATTTT. Amino acids: CASSFGALTSTDTQYF.

This clonotype occurred many times. The chain employs TRBV12-3 or TRBV12-4 and TRBJ1-1; D is undetermined. This CDR3 comprises 12 residues. The V end was cut by 5 bases, the J end by 10 bases, with 14 bases between. The CDR3 spells CASSLRRVRAFF. CDR3 in DNA: TGTGCCAGCAGTCTTCGTCGAGTTCGAGCTTTCTTT.

This clonotype was recorded many times. V gene TRBV20-1 combines with J gene TRBJ1-5, with a tentative D call TRBD1 (6 bases). From germline, CDR1 is DFQATT and CDR2 SNEGSKA (reference sequence). The CDR3 is 14 amino acids. V lost 2 bases to trimming and J lost 7 bases, with 15 bases between them. In DNA, the CDR3 is TGCAGTGCTAGACCGACTATACAGGGACAGCCCCAGCATTTT. Its translation: CSARPTIQGQPQHF.

This clonotype came up a few times. V is TRBV5-1 and J is TRBJ2-1; TRBD1 is a possible D gene (8 bases). V shed 4 bases and J shed 9 bases, with 17 bases lying between them. The germline CDR1 and CDR2 sequences are SGHRS and YFSETQ. This CDR3 is 14 amino acids long. The CDR3 DNA sequence: TGCGCCAGCAGCCTATCGACAGGGGAGGGTGAGCAGTTCTTC. Protein product: CASSLSTGEGEQFF.

This clonotype came up many times. V gene TRBV7-9 combines with J gene TRBJ1-1, with D perhaps TRBD1 (6 bases). This CDR3 is 14 amino acids long. Between the trimmed V and J ends, which lost 5 bases and 1 base, there was a span of 11 bases. Germline V lookup: CDR1 SEHNR, CDR2 FQNEAQ (reference sequence). CDR3 in amino acids: CASSVRTENTEAFF. CDR3 DNA: TGTGCCAGCAGCGTACGGACAGAGAACACTGAAGCTTTCTTT.

This clonotype appeared once. The J gene is TRBJ2-7, the V gene TRBV9; 7 bases match TRBD2. Per the germline V gene, CDR1 is SGDLS and CDR2 is YYNGEE. The trim removed 3 bases at V and 3 bases at J, leaving 18 bases unmatched. The CDR3 has 18 amino acids. The CDR3 protein is CASSEKGGTVGTRYEQYF. The CDR3 region has the DNA TGTGCCAGCAGCGAAAAGGGAGGGACCGTGGGTACACGCTACGAGCAGTACTTC.

This clonotype was seen ten or more times. The J gene is TRBJ1-5, the V gene TRBV4-1; D is perhaps TRBD1 (5 bases). V lost 0 bases and J 6 bases, leaving 18 bases between the germline ends. The CDR3 is 17 amino acids. Per the germline V gene, CDR1 is MGHRA and CDR2 is YSYEKL. This CDR3 reads CASSQDSGGGASQPQHF. CDR3 bases: TGCGCCAGCAGCCAAGATAGCGGGGGGGGAGCCAGTCAGCCCCAGCATTTT.

This clonotype was seen a few times. The chain links TRBV7-3 to TRBJ2-2; the D gene is possibly TRBD2 (5 bases). This CDR3 has 17 residues. Germline CDR1 is SGHTA and CDR2 is FQGTGA. V was clipped by 0 bases and J by 3 bases, with 14 bases between them. CDR3 residues: CASSLTPATGDTGELFF. The CDR3 coding sequence is TGTGCCAGCAGCTTAACCCCAGCAACCGGGGACACCGGGGAGCTGTTTTTT.

The V and J genes are TRBV4-2 and TRBJ2-3; D is ambiguous. CDR1 is LGHNA, CDR2 YNFKEQ, per germline. This CDR3 comprises 15 residues. The V end was cut by 0 bases, the J end by 2 bases, with 9 bases between. The CDR3 DNA is TGTGCCAGCAGCCAAGACAGCGACCTCACAGATACGCAGTATTTT. Protein: CASSQDSDLTDTQYF.

This clonotype was seen ten or more times. This chain connects TRBV7-2 to TRBJ2-3, with D unresolved. V lost 7 bases, J lost 7 bases, and 9 bases lay in between. This CDR3 is 11 amino acids long. The V gene's germline CDR1 is SGHTA and CDR2 FQGNSA. The CDR3 protein is CASMDFNTQYF. CDR3 nucleotide sequence: TGTGCCAGCATGGATTTCAATACGCAGTATTTT.

The V call is TRBV4-1, the J call TRBJ1-1, with D uncertain. In germline, CDR1 is MGHRA, CDR2 YSYEKL. The CDR3 consists of 16 residues. Trimming took 7 bases from V and 1 from J, leaving 19 bases between them. CDR3 sequence reads: CASNNLFRQTNTEAFF. In nucleotides, the CDR3 is TGCGCCAGCAACAACCTTTTCCGGCAAACGAACACTGAAGCTTTCTTT.

This clonotype was detected only a few times. CDR3 sequence: CASSRTLGQRYEQYF. The DNA for the CDR3 is TGTGCCAGCAGCCGTACGTTGGGACAGAGGTACGAGCAGTACTTC. V usage is TRBV6-1 and J usage is TRBJ2-7; TRBD1 matches 7 bases. Germline V gene sequence: CDR1 MNHNS, CDR2 SASEGT. The CDR3 extends over 15 amino acids. The junction had 12 bases not matched to a gene; V was cut back by 6 bases and J by 4 bases.

Concerning this clonotype itself: A much larger clone lies one base from this, so it may be a read error. The conserved phenylalanine or tryptophan normally closing the CDR3 is absent here, so this likely arose from a read error. The chain joins TRBV7-6 to TRBJ2-1; a weak D match, TRBD2 (6 bases). The germline V gene has CDR1 SGHVS and CDR2 FNYEAQ. CDR3 size: 16 residues. Deletions cut 5 bases from V and 0 bases from J, with 14 bases between. CDR3 DNA: TGTGCCAGCAGCCTCGGGGGTAGAACCTCCTACAATGAGCAGTTCTCC. It yields the protein CASSLGGRTSYNEQFS.

This clonotype came up many times. The chain is built from TRBV6-1 and TRBJ2-2, with 7 bases identical to TRBD2. This CDR3 has 16 amino acids. Germline V lookup: CDR1 MNHNS, CDR2 SASEGT. Losses at the gene ends were 6 bases for V and 7 bases for J; bases not matched to a gene: 14. CDR3 region: CASRTLREGRSGELFF. The CDR3 DNA is TGTGCCAGCAGAACCCTGAGGGAGGGCCGTAGCGGGGAGCTGTTTTTT.

The sample holds many counts of this clonotype. V is TRBV20-1 and J is TRBJ2-3; no clear D. V lost 6 bases, J lost 6 bases, and 10 bases lay in between. This CDR3 comprises 11 residues. Germline assignment: CDR1 DFQATT and CDR2 SNEGSKA (reference sequence). The chain's CDR3 is CSALARDTQYF. The CDR3 coding sequence is TGCAGTGCCCTCGCACGGGATACGCAGTATTTT.

This clonotype has only one observation. The chain is built from TRBV6-6 and TRBJ2-7; D tentatively reads TRBD1 or TRBD2 (5 bases each). Trimming cost V 5 bases and J 3 bases, with 11 bases left between them. Germline V gene sequence: CDR1 MNHNY, CDR2 SVGAGI (reference sequence). This CDR3 has 13 amino acids. The CDR3 DNA reads TGTGCCAGCAGTGTCCGGGGCGGCTACGAGCAGTACTTC. It encodes CASSVRGGYEQYF.

This clonotype was picked up many times. The CDR3 DNA follows: TGCGCCAGCAGCCCCAGGACTAGCGGGCTAGAGACCCAGTACTTC. Its translation is CASSPRTSGLETQYF. The rearrangement joins TRBV4-1 to TRBJ2-5, with 11 nucleotides matching TRBD2. CDR3 length equals 15 residues. Trimming removed 4 bases from V and 4 bases from J; junction bases left unmatched: 5. The germline CDR1 and CDR2 sequences are MGHRA and YSYEKL.

The chain employs TRBV3-1 and TRBJ2-7, with 10 bases aligning to TRBD2. Germline lookup yields CDR1 LGHDT and CDR2 YNNKEL (reference sequence). Unmatched junction bases numbered 4, after V lost 3 bases and J lost 2 bases. The CDR3 loop spans 15 amino acids. The CDR3 DNA reads TGTGCCAGCAGCCATGCTCTAGCGGGAGCCTACGAGCAGTACTTC. Translating it yields CASSHALAGAYEQYF.

This clonotype was recorded many times. V gene TRBV5-6 combines with J gene TRBJ2-4, with D unresolved. CDR3 length: 15 residues. Germline CDR1 SGHDT, CDR2 YYEEEE. Deletions cut 0 bases from V and 5 bases from J, with 12 bases between. The CDR3, as DNA: TGTGCCAGCAGCTTGGGGCAGATTCGCGAAAACATTCAGTACTTC. Translating gives CASSLGQIRENIQYF.

This clonotype was seen a handful of times. The chain links TRBV20-1 to TRBJ1-5; 9 bases are shared with TRBD1. The CDR3 covers 12 residues. V lost 6 bases, J lost 5 bases, and 2 bases stayed unmatched. The germline V gene has CDR1 DFQATT and CDR2 SNEGSKA (reference sequence). In DNA form, the CDR3 reads TGCAGTGCACGGACAGGGGATCAGCCCCAGCATTTT. Protein: CSARTGDQPQHF.

This clonotype was counted at least ten times. V usage is TRBV5-1 and J usage is TRBJ1-6, with 7 nucleotides matching TRBD1. The V gene end was trimmed by 4 bases and the J gene end by 0 bases; junction bases not matched to a gene: 1. This CDR3 has 15 residues. The germline CDR1 and CDR2 sequences are SGHRS and YFSETQ. In DNA, the CDR3 is TGCGCCAGCAGCGGGGACAGCTCCTATAATTCACCCCTCCACTTT. Its translation is CASSGDSSYNSPLHF.

Many counts were recorded for this clonotype. The CDR3 DNA reads as TGTGCCAGCAGCTGGATTCCCGGGGAGCTGTTTTTT. Protein product: CASSWIPGELFF. The chain links TRBV7-2 to TRBJ2-2; no firm D call. The CDR3 covers 12 residues. Trimming removed 4 bases from V and 6 bases from J, with 6 bases in between. The germline V gene has CDR1 SGHTA and CDR2 FQGNSA.

The chain uses TRBV5-1 and TRBJ2-7; the D gene is possibly TRBD1 (6 bases). This CDR3 region has 14 residues. Trimming took 0 bases from V and 4 from J, leaving 11 bases between them. Germline V gene sequence: CDR1 SGHRS, CDR2 YFSETQ. This CDR3 is CASSLEQGIYEQYF. CDR3 nucleotide sequence: TGCGCCAGCAGCTTGGAACAGGGAATATACGAGCAGTACTTC.

There are a few counts of this clonotype. CDR3 loop: CASSPVAGGQTQYF. The CDR3 DNA follows: TGTGCCAGCAGCCCGGTGGCAGGGGGGCAGACCCAGTACTTC. V usage is TRBV14 and J usage is TRBJ2-5, with D perhaps TRBD1 (7 bases). The CDR3 totals 14 residues. The germline V gene encodes CDR1 SGHDN and CDR2 FVKESK. Trimming removed 4 bases at V and 6 bases at J, with 15 bases between.

In this sample, this clonotype turned up many times. This chain joins TRBV5-1 and TRBJ1-4; weak D call: TRBD1 (5 bases). The V gene's germline CDR1 is SGHRS and CDR2 YFSETQ. The CDR3 is 14 residues long. V lost 3 bases and J 8 bases, leaving 14 bases between the germline ends. The CDR3 sequence is CASSSGTQNEKLFF. CDR3 DNA: TGCGCCAGCAGCTCCGGGACGCAGAACGAAAAACTGTTTTTT. The full variable domain, rest sourced from reference TRBV5-1 and TRBJ1-4, is KAGVTQTPRYLIKTRGQQVTLSCSPISGHRSVSWYQQTPGQGLQFLFEYFSETQRNKGNFPGRFSGRQFSNSRSEMNVSTLELGDSALYLCASSSGTQNEKLFFGSGTQLSVL.

The CDR3 reads CASSLASWEETQYF. The DNA for the CDR3 is TGCGCCAGCAGCTTGGCTAGTTGGGAAGAGACCCAGTACTTC. The chain links TRBV5-1 to TRBJ2-5; no reliable D call. Trimming shortened V by 0 bases and J by 3 bases, and 9 bases separated the two germline ends. The length of the CDR3 is 14 residues. The germline V gene encodes CDR1 SGHRS and CDR2 YFSETQ.

The chain carries TRBV12-3 or TRBV12-4 and TRBJ2-3; the D gene is possibly TRBD2 (6 bases). The CDR3 contains 12 residues. V gave up 6 bases and J gave up 6 bases, with 10 bases separating them. CDR3 loop: CASSRSGDTQYF. The DNA for the CDR3 is TGTGCCAGCAGCCGCAGCGGGGATACGCAGTATTTT.

This clonotype occurred a few times. The V call is TRBV7-6, the J call TRBJ2-1; 8 bases align to TRBD2. The CDR3 extends over 16 amino acids. The germline gives CDR1 SGHVS, CDR2 FNYEAQ. Trimming at V came to 2 bases and at J to 0 bases, leaving 3 bases not matched to a gene. The CDR3 protein is CASSLIAGSSYNEQFF. In DNA, the CDR3 is TGTGCCAGCAGCTTAATAGCGGGGAGCTCCTACAATGAGCAGTTCTTC.